The present T cell receptor (beta chain) was sequenced within a study of PD-1 blockade in mismatch repair-deficient tumors. Profiling relied on immunoSEQ multiplex PCR, and the TCRdb table lists in-frame clones only, not all of them. Of approximately 9,800 clones listed, around 86% are singletons. Time point indicated: roughly 11-day in vitro stimulation with candidate neoantigen peptide 2. Cells were stimulated more than nine days with each of more than 5 ELISpot-reactive neoantigens. This clone was detected only once. The antigen is not known. V lost 0 bases to trimming and J lost 6 bases; unmatched junction nucleotides: 7. The CDR3 extends over 15 amino acids. Germline lookup yields CDR1 SGHKS and CDR2 YYEKEE (reference sequence).

This receptor was identified in an adult with mismatch repair-deficient cancer. J is TRBJ2-7 and V is TRBV5-5; 9 bases are shared with TRBD2. Source: cells cultured in vitro, taken from a patient treated with pembrolizumab. The CDR3 sequence is CASSLALGLAPEQYF. The CDR3 coding sequence is TGTGCCAGCAGCTTGGCCTTGGGACTAGCCCCCGAGCAGTACTTC.